The T cell receptor beta chain under discussion was sequenced for a study of cytomegalovirus exposure and HLA in healthy donors (dated by TCRdb to the late 2010s). About the full investigation: An earlier analysis of several hundred of the donors reported approximately 280 Gb of sequence data and around 120 million unique TCR beta sequences obtained from 150 million to 200 million T cells. To study patterns of TCR occurrence, a later analysis re-analyzed previously published TCR beta repertoires from several hundred donors and added high-resolution HLA genotyping. HLA typing covered class I and class II loci at four-digit resolution. The later analysis used no new phenotypic data to find candidate immune exposures, relying instead on TCR beta sequences and their occurrence across donors. All discovery cohort repertoires had been generated on a single sequencing platform. Five DR-DQ haplotypes were handled as single units for association and clustering because linkage in the cohort was strong. A later genetic analysis used genome-wide SNP genotypes for about 60% of the roughly 700 donors, treating that subset as a discovery cohort. An early release that covered 640 HLA-typed donors contained around 300 gigabases of sequencing data and roughly 84 million unique TCR sequences. The study combined high-throughput TCR immunosequencing, statistical association of individual TCRs with disease status, and machine learning to predict cytomegalovirus infection status. Typing coverage varied by locus: roughly 629-640 donors for A, B, C, DRB1 and DQB1; more than 500 for DQA1; around 570 for DPA1; 450 to 480 for DPB1. On average, roughly 240,000 unique TCR beta nucleotide sequences were sequenced per donor among 350 to 400 genotyped donors of the cohort, with roughly 18% of those sequences being non-productive. A separate validation cohort of roughly 130 different subjects was used in addition to the 666-subject first cohort. Of the 300 to 450 genotyped donors, roughly 80% fell in the genetic ancestry cluster associated with self-reported Caucasian donors. Alongside the repertoire data, information on donor age, sex, ethnicity and CMV serostatus was compiled. The study was designed to test whether signatures of past pathogen exposure could be identified by cataloging public T cell receptors. An earlier analysis of some 600 of the donors applied high-throughput TCR beta sequencing to assess whether each TCR beta V gene segment acted as functional or pseudogenic. The study profiled the T cell repertoires of around 700 subjects by immunosequencing and related them to cytomegalovirus serostatus.

The receptor library was made with the immunoSEQ multiplex PCR assay. A mixture of 60 forward primers for TCR Vbeta segments and 13 reverse primers for TCR Jbeta segments was used in the multiplex PCR. The CDR3 region of rearranged TCR beta genes was amplified from genomic DNA by a multiplex PCR assay. The Illumina HiSeq System was used to sequence the amplified TCR beta libraries as 87-base-pair reads. In the original analysis: Across the 700 or so repertoires, a later analysis counted 75 million to 90 million unique TCR beta chains, 9.5 million to 13 million of which were shared by at least two donors. Raw reads were error-corrected and collapsed into unique sequences with a nearest-neighbor algorithm that merged closely related sequences to remove PCR and sequencing errors. CDR3 sequences were aligned to IMGT reference sequences to assign V, D and J gene segments. For a sequence to be retained, at least a six-nucleotide match to both a V gene segment and a J gene segment was required. A rearrangement counted as productive if the CDR3 had no stop codons and remained in frame with V and J, and every other rearrangement counted as non-productive. CDR3 was defined by IMGT convention, running from the second conserved V-encoded cysteine to the conserved J-encoded phenylalanine. In an earlier analysis of more than 550 of the donors, sequences lacking an unambiguous match to a single V gene segment were excluded. In an earlier analysis of several hundred of the donors, a V segment was called functional when productive rearrangements were above 56.7%, and segregating when the standard deviation between donors exceeded 5%. A statistical classification framework was built to diagnose cytomegalovirus status from the catalog of TCR beta chain sequences. In a later analysis, V and J genes were assigned by comparing TCR nucleotide sequences against IMGT/GENE-DB human TR gene sequences. The TCRdist pipeline was used in a later analysis to assign CDR3 sequences and most-parsimonious VDJ recombination scenarios. In a later analysis, each TCR beta chain was defined by its CDR3 amino acid sequence together with its V-gene family, and reads lacking a unique V-gene family were excluded. In a later analysis, several hundred highly shared, low-generation-probability nucleotide sequences were removed to address suspected cross-contamination and a sequencing artifact. In a later analysis, a clonal expansion index was calculated for each public chain from normalized within-repertoire ranks of inferred template counts. In a later analysis, generation probabilities were computed using a VDJ recombination model fitted to out-of-frame rearrangements, and the results were checked against IGoR. In a later analysis, hypergeometric tests were used to score TCR-TCR, TCR-HLA and TCR-CMV co-occurrence, with a repertoire-size bias correction applied to TCR pairs. A later analysis estimated false discovery rates by permuting HLA or CMV assignments 20 times. In a later analysis, co-occurring TCRs were grouped with DBSCAN, and TCRdist sequence similarity was added when clustering was performed within HLA-allele-positive subsets. Co-occurrence clustering excluded repertoires with fewer than 30,000 or more than 120,000 public chains, plus five with anomalous nucleotide sharing. The immuneACCESS repertoire file appears here via TCRdb, limited to in-frame rearrangements. These files lack a portion of the clones; in checked studies, under half of the deficit traces to unresolved V genes, and the cause of the others is not known. V and J calls and clone size are given by that table; D and trimming were obtained from the DNA. This sample holds about 75,000 clones; around 80% were observed only once. 1.5% to 2% of the sample is held by the ten biggest clonotypes.

V sheds 5 bases and J sheds 3 bases, leaving 14 bases between their ends. The CDR3 starts with the cysteine, ends with the phenylalanine, and has 13 residues. The retained sequence is limited to the CDR3, 39 bases, with the frame set at the first base. CDR1 SQVTM and CDR2 ANQGSEA are derived from the germline V gene. Results the study describes overall, beyond this receptor: In the study, some 160 TCR beta chains were listed as associated with cytomegalovirus. Strong co-occurrence of HLA alleles, especially DR and DQ, made assigning TCR associations to individual alleles difficult. Specific HLA alleles were associated with more than 15,000 TCR beta sequences at a false discovery rate of 0.05 in a later analysis. A cluster of highly shared sequence variants was judged likely to represent a technical artifact of the sequencing pipeline. Because some donors lacked HLA typing at each locus, the association tests relied only on the typed subset. In a later analysis, HLA-associated TCR beta chains were found to be more clonally expanded and to have lower generation probabilities than equally common non-associated chains. Correlated functional status among segregating V segments might reflect linkage disequilibrium, but an unknown experimental factor could not be ruled out. It was suggested by the authors that the approach could potentially be generalized to other disease states and immunological phenotypes. Three of the identified cytomegalovirus-associated TCR beta chains were confirmed in vitro to be specific for cytomegalovirus antigens. The classifier was reported to diagnose cytomegalovirus status with high specificity and sensitivity in both the original and validation cohorts. According to a later analysis, parvovirus B19, influenza, CMV and Epstein-Barr virus appeared linked to several top co-occurrence clusters. The only immune exposure information available for the cohort was CMV serostatus. Roughly uniform sequencing depth across donors was assumed in presence/absence analyses, although this assumption may not hold. According to a later analysis, most CMV-associated TCR beta chains appeared to be HLA-restricted, and the HLA associations seemed to be driven largely by CMV exposure. The earlier analysis of about 600 of the donors excluded seventeen rarely observed V segments, including chromosome 9 orphons, because counts were too low. Only TCR beta chains were sequenced in this cohort, and the absence of alpha or paired-chain data limited detectable features. In a later genetic analysis, fewer N-insertions in productive TCRs were reported among donors in an Asian-associated ancestry cluster than the approximately 630-donor mean. In a later genetic analysis, a missense DCLRE1C variant was associated with V-gene and J-gene trimming of TCR beta chains, and the association was replicated in an independent cohort. According to a later analysis, TCR association rates differed among HLA loci, with DRB1 alleles showing the most associated TCRs and HLA-C alleles showing the fewest. A further reported finding was that TCR beta sequences accurately predicted the HLA-A and HLA-B alleles for most subjects in the first cohort. Across donors, most TCR sequences were observed very rarely, whereas some public TCRs were present in many individuals. The 87-base-pair reads could not distinguish some IMGT-functional V segments, including TRBV6-2 and TRBV6-3, so those segments were excluded. An earlier analysis of 587 of the donors showed that most TCR beta V segments appeared in productive rearrangements either about 87% or about 30% of the time, which broadly matched IMGT annotations.

This clone was detected once. Its recognized antigen is unknown. Base qualities are not provided; no much larger clone lies one nucleotide away. The cohort was made up of 500 to 850 healthy bone marrow donors. At the time of sampling, all cohort members were nominally healthy, though unrecorded immune exposures were likely present. The donor tested CMV seronegative, placing the donor among the 352 seronegative members of the cohort. Each donor provided a peripheral blood sample, and peripheral blood mononuclear cells were used for TCR beta sequencing. Genomic DNA was extracted from the blood cell samples with the Qiagen DNeasy Blood Extraction Kit.

The sequence is built from TRBV29-1 and TRBJ2-7; a tentative D call is TRBD1 (6 bases match). The specimen sequenced was PBMCs. This TCR was sampled from a man aged 18 to 35 in good health and CMV-seronegative. The CDR3 in this case is CSVMGQSVYEQYF. The DNA sequence is TGCAGCGTTATGGGACAAAGCGTCTACGAGCAGTACTTC.